This TCR beta chain was identified in a study of blood T cell repertoires in COVID-19. Study information: Specimens from acute and convalescent COVID-19 originated in the United States, Italy and Spain.

Seattle's enrolled individuals joined amid active infection and were then monitored longitudinally. Clones were read by immunoSEQ multiplex PCR, and TCRdb kept only the in-frame ones, dropping some. The repertoire has more than 300,000 clones, around 87% of them found once; the top ten carry around 0.97%. The TCR was taken from a woman aged 35 to 49 with COVID-19, enrolled during active disease. Sequencing input: peripheral blood.

Written as DNA, the CDR3 is TGTGCCAGCAGTGATGGAGGGCCTTACAATGAGCAGTTCTTC. This sequence encodes CASSDGGPYNEQFF. The chain has TRBV6-1 and TRBJ2-1, with D perhaps TRBD2 (6 bases). V gave up 3 bases and J gave up 4 bases, with 10 bases separating them. The CDR3 has 14 amino acids. Germline lookup yields CDR1 MNHNS and CDR2 SASEGT.